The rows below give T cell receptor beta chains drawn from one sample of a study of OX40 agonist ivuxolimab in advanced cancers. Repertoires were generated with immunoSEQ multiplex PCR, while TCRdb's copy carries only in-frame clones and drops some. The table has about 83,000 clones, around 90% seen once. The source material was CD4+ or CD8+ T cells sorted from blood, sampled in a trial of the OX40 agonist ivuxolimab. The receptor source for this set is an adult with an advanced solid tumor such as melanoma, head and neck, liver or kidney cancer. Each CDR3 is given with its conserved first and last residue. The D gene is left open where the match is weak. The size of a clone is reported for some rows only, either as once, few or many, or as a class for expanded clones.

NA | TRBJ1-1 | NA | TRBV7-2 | CASSFLNTEAFF | TGTGCCAGCAGCTTCCTTAACACTGAAGCTTTCTTT
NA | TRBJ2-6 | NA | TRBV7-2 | CASSFFGTAAGANVLTF | TGTGCCAGCAGCTTCTTCGGGACGGCGGCTGGGGCCAACGTCCTGACTTTC
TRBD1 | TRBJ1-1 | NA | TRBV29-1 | CSGTGQQDTEAFF | TGCAGCGGTACGGGACAGCAAGACACTGAAGCTTTCTTT
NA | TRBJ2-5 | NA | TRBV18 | CASSRGPQETQYF | TGTGCCAGCTCACGGGGGCCACAAGAGACCCAGTACTTC
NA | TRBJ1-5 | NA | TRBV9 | CASSPGRGDQPQHF | TGTGCCAGCAGTCCCGGAAGGGGTGATCAGCCCCAGCATTTT
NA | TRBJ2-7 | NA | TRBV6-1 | CASSEASGLRAYEQYF | TGTGCCAGCAGTGAGGCCTCGGGACTCCGGGCCTACGAGCAGTACTTC
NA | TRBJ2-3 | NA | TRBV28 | CASSAPGQSSTDTQYF | TGTGCCAGCAGTGCCCCCGGACAGAGCTCCACAGATACGCAGTATTTT
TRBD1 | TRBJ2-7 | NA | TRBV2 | CASSRDRLINFSYEQYF | TGTGCCAGCAGCCGGGACAGGTTGATTAACTTCTCCTACGAGCAGTACTTC
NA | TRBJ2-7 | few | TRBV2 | CASRTLSSEQYF | TGTGCCAGCAGGACCCTAAGTTCCGAGCAGTACTTC
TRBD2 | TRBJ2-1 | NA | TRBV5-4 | CASSSSGSGGGFNEQFF | TGTGCCAGCAGCTCTAGCGGGAGTGGAGGGGGTTTCAATGAGCAGTTCTTC
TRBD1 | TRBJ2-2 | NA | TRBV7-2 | CASSLTLDRGIRTGELFF | TGTGCCAGCAGCCTAACCCTGGACAGGGGGATTAGGACCGGGGAGCTGTTTTTT
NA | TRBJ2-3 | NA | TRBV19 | CASSPAATDTQYF | TGTGCCAGTAGTCCGGCAGCCACAGATACGCAGTATTTT
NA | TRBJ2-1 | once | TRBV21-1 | CASSAPMDRSSYNEQFF | TGTGCCAGCAGCGCCCCGATGGATAGGAGCTCCTACAATGAGCAGTTCTTC
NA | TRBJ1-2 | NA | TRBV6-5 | CASSGTPEGILYTF | TGTGCCAGCAGCGGGACACCCGAGGGAATCCTGTACACCTTC
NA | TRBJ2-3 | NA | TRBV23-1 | CASSQSPIFYQGAKGPSTDTQYF | TGCGCCAGCAGTCAATCGCCGATTTTTTACCAAGGGGCAAAGGGTCCCAGCACAGATACGCAGTATTTT
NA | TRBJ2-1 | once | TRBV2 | CASSENRYNEQFF | TGTGCCAGCAGTGAAAACAGGTACAATGAGCAGTTCTTC
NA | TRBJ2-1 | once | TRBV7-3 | CASSTGFSSYNEQFF | TGTGCCAGCAGCACGGGATTCAGCTCCTACAATGAGCAGTTCTTC
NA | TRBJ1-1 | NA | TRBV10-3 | CAISAGTQTEAFF | TGTGCCATCAGTGCCGGGACACAAACCGAAGCTTTCTTT
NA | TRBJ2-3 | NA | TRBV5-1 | CASSFGDRADTQYF | TGCGCCAGCAGCTTTGGGGATCGGGCAGATACGCAGTATTTT
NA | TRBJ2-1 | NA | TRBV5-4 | CASSLEDGLEQFF | TGTGCCAGCAGCTTGGAGGACGGTCTCGAGCAGTTCTTC
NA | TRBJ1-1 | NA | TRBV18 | CASSPGTKNTEAFF | TGTGCCAGCTCACCAGGGACCAAGAACACTGAAGCTTTCTTT
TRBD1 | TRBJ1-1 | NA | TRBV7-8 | CASSKGQGASEAFF | TGTGCCAGCAGCAAAGGACAGGGGGCCTCTGAAGCTTTCTTT
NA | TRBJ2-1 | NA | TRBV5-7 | CASSLSGTYEQFF | TGTGCCAGCAGCTTATCGGGGACCTATGAGCAGTTCTTC
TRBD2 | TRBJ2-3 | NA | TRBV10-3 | CAISGHGGTGDTQYF | TGTGCCATCAGTGGCCACGGGGGGACCGGAGATACGCAGTATTTT
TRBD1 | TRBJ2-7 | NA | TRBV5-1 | CASSFGTGGYEQYF | TGCGCCAGCAGCTTCGGGACAGGGGGCTACGAGCAGTACTTC
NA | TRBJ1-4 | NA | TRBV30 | CAWSFGDEKLFF | TGTGCCTGGAGTTTTGGGGACGAAAAACTGTTTTTT
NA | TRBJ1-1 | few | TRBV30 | CAWIGYRAEAFF | TGTGCCTGGATAGGGTACAGGGCTGAAGCTTTCTTT
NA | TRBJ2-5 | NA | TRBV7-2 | CASSLYYDAQTQYF | TGTGCCAGCAGCTTGTATTACGACGCCCAGACCCAGTACTTC
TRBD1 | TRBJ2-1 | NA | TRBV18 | CASSPKDRARSYNEQFF | TGTGCCAGCTCACCAAAGGACAGGGCACGATCCTACAATGAGCAGTTCTTC
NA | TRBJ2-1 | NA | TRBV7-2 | CASSLVLASNSYNEQFF | TGTGCCAGCAGCTTAGTTCTAGCGAGCAACTCCTACAATGAGCAGTTCTTC
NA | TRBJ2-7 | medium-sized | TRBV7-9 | CASSRLGDASYEQYF | TGTGCCAGCAGCCGACTAGGGGACGCCTCCTACGAGCAGTACTTC
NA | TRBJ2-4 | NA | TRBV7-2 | CASSLTAGNKNIQYF | TGTGCCAGCAGCTTAACGGCGGGGAACAAAAACATTCAGTACTTC
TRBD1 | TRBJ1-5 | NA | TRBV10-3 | CAVAGTAYQPQHF | TGTGCCGTTGCCGGGACAGCTTATCAGCCCCAGCATTTT
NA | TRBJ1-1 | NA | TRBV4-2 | CASSQESLEYTEAFF | TGTGCCAGCAGCCAAGAAAGCCTCGAGTACACTGAAGCTTTCTTT
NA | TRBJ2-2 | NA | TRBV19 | CASRGGGWNTGELFF | TGTGCCAGTAGAGGTGGGGGCTGGAACACCGGGGAGCTGTTTTTT
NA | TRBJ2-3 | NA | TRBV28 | CASSPDLDTQYF | TGTGCCAGCAGTCCCGACCTGGATACGCAGTATTTT
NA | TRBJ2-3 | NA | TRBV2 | CASSERARGTDTQYF | TGTGCCAGCAGTGAAAGGGCCCGCGGCACAGATACGCAGTATTTT
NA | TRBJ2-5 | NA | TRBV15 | CATSREMREKDETQYF | TGTGCCACCAGCAGAGAGATGAGGGAGAAGGATGAGACCCAGTACTTC
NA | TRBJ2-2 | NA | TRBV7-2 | CASSSLFTAGELFF | TGTGCCAGCAGCTCTCTCTTTACGGCCGGGGAGCTGTTTTTT
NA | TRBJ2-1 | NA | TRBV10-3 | CAISAGTPYNEQFF | TGTGCCATCAGTGCCGGTACCCCCTACAATGAGCAGTTCTTC
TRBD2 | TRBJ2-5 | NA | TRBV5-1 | CASSLDGRLAGWDETQYF | TGCGCCAGCAGCTTGGACGGTAGGCTAGCGGGGTGGGACGAGACCCAGTACTTC
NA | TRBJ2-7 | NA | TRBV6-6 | CASSYGSGFYEQYF | TGTGCCAGCAGTTACGGGTCAGGATTCTACGAGCAGTACTTC
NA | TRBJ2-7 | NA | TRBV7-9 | CASSLAGLLYEQYF | TGTGCCAGCAGCTTAGCGGGGCTGTTATACGAGCAGTACTTC
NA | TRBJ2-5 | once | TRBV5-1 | CASSLELTSQETQYF | TGCGCCAGCAGCTTGGAACTAACGAGTCAAGAGACCCAGTACTTC
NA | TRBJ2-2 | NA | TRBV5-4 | CASSLGGANTGELFF | TGTGCCAGCAGCCTCGGTGGGGCGAATACCGGGGAGCTGTTTTTT
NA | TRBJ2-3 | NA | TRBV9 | CASSVGLTDTQYF | TGTGCCAGCAGCGTAGGGCTCACAGATACGCAGTATTTT
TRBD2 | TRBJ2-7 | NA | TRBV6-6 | CASSRGAGGHGEQYF | TGTGCCAGCAGCCGGGGGGCGGGAGGGCATGGTGAGCAGTACTTC
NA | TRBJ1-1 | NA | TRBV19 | CASSLWGRGTEAFF | TGTGCCAGTAGTTTGTGGGGGCGGGGCACTGAAGCTTTCTTT
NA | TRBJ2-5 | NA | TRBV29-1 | CSVEDTKGWGETQYF | TGCAGCGTTGAAGATACAAAGGGGTGGGGAGAGACCCAGTACTTC
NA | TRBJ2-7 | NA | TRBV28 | CASSLLGRLSSYEQYF | TGTGCCAGCAGTTTATTAGGGCGCCTGAGCTCCTACGAGCAGTACTTC
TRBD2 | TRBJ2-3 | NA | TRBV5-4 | CASSFATSGSWDTQYF | TGTGCCAGCAGCTTTGCGACTAGCGGGTCGTGGGATACGCAGTATTTT
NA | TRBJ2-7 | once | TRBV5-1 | CASSPNKGRGDEQYF | TGCGCCAGCAGCCCGAACAAAGGCAGGGGTGACGAGCAGTACTTC
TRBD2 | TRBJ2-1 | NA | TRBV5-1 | CASSSTSGSYNEQFF | TGCGCCAGCAGCTCGACTAGCGGCTCCTACAATGAGCAGTTCTTC
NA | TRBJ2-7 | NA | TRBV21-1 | CASSKRDTAYEQYF | TGTGCCAGCAGCAAAAGGGACACAGCCTACGAGCAGTACTTC
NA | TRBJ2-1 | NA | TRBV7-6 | CASSPANGDEQFF | TGTGCCAGCAGCCCCGCGAACGGAGATGAGCAGTTCTTC
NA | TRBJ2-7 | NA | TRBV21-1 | CASSVLSGRDTYEQYF | TGTGCCAGCAGCGTCCTTAGCGGGAGGGATACCTACGAGCAGTACTTC
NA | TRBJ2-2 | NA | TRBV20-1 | CSARGPGELFF | TGCAGTGCTAGGGGTCCCGGGGAGCTGTTTTTT
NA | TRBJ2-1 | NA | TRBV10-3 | CAISESTDSYNEQFF | TGTGCCATCAGTGAGTCGACTGACTCCTACAATGAGCAGTTCTTC